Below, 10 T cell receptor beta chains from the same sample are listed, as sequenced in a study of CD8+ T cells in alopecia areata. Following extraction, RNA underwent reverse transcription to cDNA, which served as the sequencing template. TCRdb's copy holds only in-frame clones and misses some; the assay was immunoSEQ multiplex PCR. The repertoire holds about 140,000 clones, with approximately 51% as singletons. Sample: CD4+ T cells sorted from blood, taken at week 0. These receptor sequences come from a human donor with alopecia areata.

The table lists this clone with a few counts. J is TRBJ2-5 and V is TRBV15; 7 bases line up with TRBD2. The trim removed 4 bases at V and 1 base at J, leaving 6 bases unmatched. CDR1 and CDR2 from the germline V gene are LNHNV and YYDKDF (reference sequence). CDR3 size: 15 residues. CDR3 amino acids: CATSTIPSGQETQYF. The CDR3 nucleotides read TGTGCCACCAGCACAATACCTAGCGGCCAAGAGACCCAGTACTTC.

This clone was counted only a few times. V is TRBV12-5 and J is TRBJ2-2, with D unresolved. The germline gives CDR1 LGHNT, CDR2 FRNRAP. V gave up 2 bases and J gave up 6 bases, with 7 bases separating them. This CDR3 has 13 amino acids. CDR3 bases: TGTGCTAGTGGTTTGACTATCTCCGGGGAGCTGTTTTTT. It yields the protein CASGLTISGELFF. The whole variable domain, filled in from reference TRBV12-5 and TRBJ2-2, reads DARVTQTPRHKVTEMGQEVTMRCQPILGHNTVFWYRQTMMQGLELLAYFRNRAPLDDSGMPKDRFSAEMPDATLATLKIQPSEPRDSAVYFCASGLTISGELFFGEGSRLTVL.

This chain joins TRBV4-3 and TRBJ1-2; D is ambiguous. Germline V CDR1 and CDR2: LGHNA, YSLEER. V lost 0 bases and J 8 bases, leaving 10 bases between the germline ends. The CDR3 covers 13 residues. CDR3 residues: CASSQDEYGGYTF. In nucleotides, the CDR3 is TGCGCCAGCAGCCAAGATGAGTATGGGGGCTACACCTTC.

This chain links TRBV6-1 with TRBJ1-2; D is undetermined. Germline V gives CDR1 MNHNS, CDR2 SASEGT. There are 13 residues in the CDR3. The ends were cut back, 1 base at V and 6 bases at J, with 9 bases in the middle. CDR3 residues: CASSEGTPDGYTF. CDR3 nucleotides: TGTGCCAGCAGTGAAGGAACCCCGGATGGCTACACCTTC.

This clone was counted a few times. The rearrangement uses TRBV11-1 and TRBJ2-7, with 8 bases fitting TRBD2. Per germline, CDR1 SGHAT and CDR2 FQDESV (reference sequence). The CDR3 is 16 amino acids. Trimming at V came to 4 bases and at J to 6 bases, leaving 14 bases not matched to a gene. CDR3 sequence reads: CASSSPGTSGILEQYF. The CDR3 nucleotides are TGTGCCAGCAGCTCCCCCGGAACTAGCGGCATTCTCGAGCAGTACTTC.

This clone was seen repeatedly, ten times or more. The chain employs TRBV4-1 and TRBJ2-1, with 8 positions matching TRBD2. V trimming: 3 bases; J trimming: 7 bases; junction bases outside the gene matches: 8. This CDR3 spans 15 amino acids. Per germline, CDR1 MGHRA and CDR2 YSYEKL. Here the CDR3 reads CASSQETSDLNEQFF. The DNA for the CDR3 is TGCGCCAGCAGCCAGGAGACTAGCGATTTGAATGAGCAGTTCTTC.

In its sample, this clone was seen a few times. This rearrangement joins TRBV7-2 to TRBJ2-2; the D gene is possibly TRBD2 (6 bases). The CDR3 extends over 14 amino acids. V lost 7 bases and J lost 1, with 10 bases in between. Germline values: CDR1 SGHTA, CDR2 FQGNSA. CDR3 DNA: TGTGCCAGCATCCATAGCGGGAACACCGGGGAGCTGTTTTTT. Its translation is CASIHSGNTGELFF.

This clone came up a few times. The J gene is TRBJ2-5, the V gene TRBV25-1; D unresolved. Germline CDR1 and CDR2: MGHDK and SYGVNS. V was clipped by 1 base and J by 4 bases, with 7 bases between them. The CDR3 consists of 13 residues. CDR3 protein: CASSEFWGETQYF. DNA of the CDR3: TGTGCCAGCAGTGAATTTTGGGGAGAGACCCAGTACTTC.

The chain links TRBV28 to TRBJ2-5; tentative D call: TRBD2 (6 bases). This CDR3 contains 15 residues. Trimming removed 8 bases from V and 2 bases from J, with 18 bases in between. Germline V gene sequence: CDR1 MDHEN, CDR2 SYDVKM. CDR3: CASHSREMVQETQYF. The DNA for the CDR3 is TGTGCCAGCCATTCACGGGAGATGGTACAAGAGACCCAGTACTTC.

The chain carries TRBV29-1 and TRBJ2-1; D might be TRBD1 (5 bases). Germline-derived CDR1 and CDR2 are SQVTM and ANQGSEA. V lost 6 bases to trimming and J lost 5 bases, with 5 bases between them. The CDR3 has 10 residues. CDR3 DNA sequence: TGCAGCGTGGGGCACAATGAGCAGTTCTTC. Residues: CSVGHNEQFF.